The 2 T cell receptor beta chains reported below all come from one sample, sequenced in a study of blood T cell repertoires in COVID-19. Method: immunoSEQ multiplex PCR; TCRdb's copy keeps in-frame clones and lacks some. The sample lists some 120,000 clones; approximately 90% were seen once. Source material: peripheral blood. The origin of the receptors is a man aged 45 to 65 with acute or convalescent COVID-19.

This chain connects TRBV5-1 to TRBJ2-2; 10 bases fit TRBD2. V lost 2 bases, J lost 1 base, and 2 bases stayed unmatched. CDR1 is SGHRS and CDR2 is YFSETQ in the germline V gene. The CDR3 extends over 16 amino acids. CDR3 residues: CASSFLAGGNTGELFF. CDR3 DNA sequence: TGCGCCAGCAGCTTCTTAGCGGGAGGGAACACCGGGGAGCTGTTTTTT.

The rearrangement joins TRBV5-5 to TRBJ2-3; D gene unclear. The length of the CDR3 is 15 residues. Trimming shortened V by 0 bases and J by 2 bases, and 10 bases separated the two germline ends. The germline V gene has CDR1 SGHKS and CDR2 YYEKEE (reference sequence). CDR3 protein: CASSLAPGITDTQYF. The CDR3 DNA reads as TGTGCCAGCAGCTTGGCCCCAGGTATCACAGATACGCAGTATTTT.